This T cell receptor (beta chain) was observed in a study of human T cells and chemical hapten exposure. The wider study: Sensitization used 2% DPC on around 2 cm by around 2 cm upper inner arm skin.

Time point reported: patch test 3, about 24 weeks after DPC sensitization. The treatment here: therapeutic diphenylcyclopropenone sensitization with weekly scalp DPC. Unique molecular identifiers were attached to individual cDNA molecules during library preparation. TCRdb passed the RACE reads through MiXCR, listing each CDR3 protein once. The table includes about 190,000 distinct CDR3 sequences, more than 20% detected once. Here the sequenced sample was whole blood, taken in connection with sensitization to the hapten diphenylcyclopropenone (DPC). This sequence was found in a woman aged 40 to 55 with alopecia areata. Some clones in this sample may be carry-over from other donors' samples.

For the CDR3, the DNA is TGTGCCAGCCGCGGGAAGAACGGAAACACCATATATTTT. Its translation: CASRGKNGNTIYF. The V and J genes are TRBV7-2 and TRBJ1-3; the D is unclear. The V gene lost 8 bases and the J gene lost 4 bases, with 12 bases spanning the gap. The CDR3 consists of 13 residues. Germline loops: CDR1 SGHTA, CDR2 FQGNSA.